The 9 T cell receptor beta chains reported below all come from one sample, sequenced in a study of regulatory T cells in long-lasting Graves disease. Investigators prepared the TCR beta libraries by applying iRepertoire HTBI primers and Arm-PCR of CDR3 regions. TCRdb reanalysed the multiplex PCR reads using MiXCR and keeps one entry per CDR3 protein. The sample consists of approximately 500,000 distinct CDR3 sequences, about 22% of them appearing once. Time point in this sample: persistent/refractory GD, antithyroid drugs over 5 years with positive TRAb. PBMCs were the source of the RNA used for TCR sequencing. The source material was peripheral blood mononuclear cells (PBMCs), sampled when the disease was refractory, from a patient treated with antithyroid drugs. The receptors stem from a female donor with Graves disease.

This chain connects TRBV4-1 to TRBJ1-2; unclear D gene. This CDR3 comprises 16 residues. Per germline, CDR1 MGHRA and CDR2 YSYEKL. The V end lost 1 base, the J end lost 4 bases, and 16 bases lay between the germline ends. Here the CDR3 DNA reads TGCGCCAGCAGCCAAGTTCACCTGGCCTCGGGCTATGGCTACACCTTC. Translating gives CASSQVHLASGYGYTF.

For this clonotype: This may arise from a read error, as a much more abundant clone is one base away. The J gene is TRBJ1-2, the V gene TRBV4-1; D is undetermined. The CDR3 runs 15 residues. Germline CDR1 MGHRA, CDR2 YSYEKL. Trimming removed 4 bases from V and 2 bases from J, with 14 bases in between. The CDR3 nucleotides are TGCGCCAGCAGCCCGAGACCCCCGAGCAACTATGGCTACACCTTC. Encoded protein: CASSPRPPSNYGYTF.

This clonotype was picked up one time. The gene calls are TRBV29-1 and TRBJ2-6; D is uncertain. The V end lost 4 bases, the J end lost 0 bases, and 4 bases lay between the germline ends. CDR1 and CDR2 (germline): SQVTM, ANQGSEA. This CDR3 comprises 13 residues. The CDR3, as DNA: TGCAGCGTTGTATTCTCTGGGGCCAACGTCCTGACTTTC. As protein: CSVVFSGANVLTF.

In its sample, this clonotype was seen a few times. The CDR3 nucleotides read TGTGCCAGCAGCCACGCGGGAGGGCCGACCTACGAGCAGTACTTC. Protein sequence: CASSHAGGPTYEQYF. The chain uses TRBV3-1 and TRBJ2-7; 9 nucleotides align to TRBD2. CDR1 and CDR2 (germline): LGHDT, YNNKEL (reference sequence). Unmatched junction bases numbered 5, after V lost 3 bases and J lost 2 bases. The CDR3 sequence is 15 residues long.

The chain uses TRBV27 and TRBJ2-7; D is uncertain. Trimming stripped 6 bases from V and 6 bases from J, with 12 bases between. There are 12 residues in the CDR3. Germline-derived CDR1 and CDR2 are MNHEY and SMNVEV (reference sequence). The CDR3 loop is CASSSSPPEQYF. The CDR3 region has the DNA TGTGCCAGCAGCTCCTCGCCCCCCGAGCAGTACTTC.

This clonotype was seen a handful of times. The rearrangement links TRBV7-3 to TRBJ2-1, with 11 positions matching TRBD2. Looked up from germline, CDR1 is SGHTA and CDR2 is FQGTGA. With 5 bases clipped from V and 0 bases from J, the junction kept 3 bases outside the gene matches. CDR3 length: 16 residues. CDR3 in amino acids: CASSLSGGASYNEQFF. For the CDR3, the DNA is TGTGCCAGCAGCCTTAGCGGGGGGGCCTCCTACAATGAGCAGTTCTTC.

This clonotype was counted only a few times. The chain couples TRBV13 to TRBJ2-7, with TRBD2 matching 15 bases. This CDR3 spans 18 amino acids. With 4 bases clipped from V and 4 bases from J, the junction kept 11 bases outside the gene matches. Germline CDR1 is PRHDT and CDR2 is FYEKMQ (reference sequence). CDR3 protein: CASSSLNGLAGGKYEQYF. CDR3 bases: TGTGCCAGCAGCTCCCTAAATGGACTAGCGGGGGGGAAGTACGAGCAGTACTTC.

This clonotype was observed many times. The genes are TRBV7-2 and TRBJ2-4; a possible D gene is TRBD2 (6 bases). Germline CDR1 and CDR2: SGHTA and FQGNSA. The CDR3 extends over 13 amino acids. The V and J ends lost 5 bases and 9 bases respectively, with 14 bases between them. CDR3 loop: CASSVGTLPIQYF. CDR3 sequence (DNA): TGTGCCAGCAGCGTAGGGACTCTTCCCATTCAGTACTTC. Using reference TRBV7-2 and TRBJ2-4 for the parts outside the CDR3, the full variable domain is GAGVSQSPSNKVTEKGKDVELRCDPISGHTALYWYRQSLGQGLEFLIYFQGNSAPDKSGLPSDRFSAERTGGSVSTLTIQRTQQEDSAVYLCASSVGTLPIQYFGAGTRLSVL.

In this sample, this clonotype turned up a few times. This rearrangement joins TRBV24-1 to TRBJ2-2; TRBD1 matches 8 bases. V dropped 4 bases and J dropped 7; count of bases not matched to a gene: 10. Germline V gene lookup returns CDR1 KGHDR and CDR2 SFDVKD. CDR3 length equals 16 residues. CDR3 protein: CATSEQAGGAGGELFF. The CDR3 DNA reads TGTGCCACCAGTGAACAAGCAGGGGGCGCGGGCGGGGAGCTGTTTTTT.